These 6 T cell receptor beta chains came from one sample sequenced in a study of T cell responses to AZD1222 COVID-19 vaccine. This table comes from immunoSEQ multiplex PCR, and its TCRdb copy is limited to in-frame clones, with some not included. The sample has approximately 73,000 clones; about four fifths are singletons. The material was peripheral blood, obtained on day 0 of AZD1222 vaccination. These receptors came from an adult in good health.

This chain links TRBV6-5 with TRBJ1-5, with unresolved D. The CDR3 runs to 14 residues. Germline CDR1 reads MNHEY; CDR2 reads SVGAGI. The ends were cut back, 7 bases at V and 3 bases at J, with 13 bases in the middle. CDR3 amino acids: CASTFGRNNQPQHF. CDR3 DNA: TGTGCCAGCACCTTCGGTAGGAACAATCAGCCCCAGCATTTT.

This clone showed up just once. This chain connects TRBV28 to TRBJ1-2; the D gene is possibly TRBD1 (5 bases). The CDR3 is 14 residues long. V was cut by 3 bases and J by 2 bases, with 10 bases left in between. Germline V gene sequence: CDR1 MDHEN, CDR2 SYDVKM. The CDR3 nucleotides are TGTGCCAGCAGTTTCGGGGCAGGAAACTATGGCTACACCTTC. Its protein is CASSFGAGNYGYTF.

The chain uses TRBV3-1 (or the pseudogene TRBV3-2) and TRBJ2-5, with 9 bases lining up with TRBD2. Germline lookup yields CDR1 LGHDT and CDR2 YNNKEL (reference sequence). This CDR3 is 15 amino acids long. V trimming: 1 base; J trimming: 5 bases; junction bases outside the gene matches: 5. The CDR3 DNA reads TGTGCCAGCAGCCAAGTTAGACTAGCGGCGGAGACCCAGTACTTC. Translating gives CASSQVRLAAETQYF.

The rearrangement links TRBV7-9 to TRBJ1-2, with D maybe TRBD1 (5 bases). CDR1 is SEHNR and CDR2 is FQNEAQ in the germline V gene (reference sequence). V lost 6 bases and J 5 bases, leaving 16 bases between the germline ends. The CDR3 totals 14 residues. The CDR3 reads CASRRDGGLYGYTF. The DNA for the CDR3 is TGTGCCAGCAGAAGGGACGGGGGATTGTATGGCTACACCTTC.

The CDR3 region is CASSQDIGTEAFF. DNA of the CDR3: TGTGCCAGCAGCCAAGACATTGGCACTGAAGCTTTCTTT. This chain uses TRBV3-1 (or the pseudogene TRBV3-2) with TRBJ1-1; no definite D call. The ends were cut back, 0 bases at V and 4 bases at J, with 6 bases in the middle. This CDR3 is 13 amino acids long. The germline V gene encodes CDR1 LGHDT and CDR2 YNNKEL (reference sequence).

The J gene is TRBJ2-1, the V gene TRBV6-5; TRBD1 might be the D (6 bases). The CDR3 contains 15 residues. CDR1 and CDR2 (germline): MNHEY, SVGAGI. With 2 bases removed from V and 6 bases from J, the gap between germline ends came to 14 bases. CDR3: CASSYGRQGSNEQFF. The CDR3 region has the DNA TGTGCCAGCAGTTACGGGCGGCAGGGGTCCAATGAGCAGTTCTTC.